Sequencing of this TCR beta chain was carried out in a study of vaccination effects on CD4 cells after COVID-19. ViraFEST used viral peptide pools to expand antigen-specific CD4+ T cells before sequencing. Investigators separated out CD4+ T cells once about 10 days of culture had passed. As their vaccination, participants received two doses of either BNT162b2 or mRNA-1273. Nobody among the vaccine recipients had prior SARS-CoV-2 infection (nucleocapsid antibodies were negative). With respect to this clone: Its specificity is unknown.

Produced via immunoSEQ multiplex PCR; TCRdb's table is partial and in-frame only. The sample yields 67,000 or so clones, 80% to 85% seen once. The CDR3 has 15 residues. Per germline, CDR1 SGHTA and CDR2 FQGTGA. V was clipped by 6 bases and J by 0 bases, with 12 bases between them. The material sequenced was CD4+ T cells from PBMCs cultured with HCoV-229E spike peptides, taken after COVID-19 vaccination. The TCR was taken from a human donor who received a COVID-19 vaccine. This chain uses TRBV7-3 with TRBJ2-1; D gene unclear. The CDR3 protein is CASSPAAASYNEQFF. The CDR3 nucleotides read TGTGCCAGCAGTCCCGCGGCGGCCTCCTACAATGAGCAGTTCTTC.